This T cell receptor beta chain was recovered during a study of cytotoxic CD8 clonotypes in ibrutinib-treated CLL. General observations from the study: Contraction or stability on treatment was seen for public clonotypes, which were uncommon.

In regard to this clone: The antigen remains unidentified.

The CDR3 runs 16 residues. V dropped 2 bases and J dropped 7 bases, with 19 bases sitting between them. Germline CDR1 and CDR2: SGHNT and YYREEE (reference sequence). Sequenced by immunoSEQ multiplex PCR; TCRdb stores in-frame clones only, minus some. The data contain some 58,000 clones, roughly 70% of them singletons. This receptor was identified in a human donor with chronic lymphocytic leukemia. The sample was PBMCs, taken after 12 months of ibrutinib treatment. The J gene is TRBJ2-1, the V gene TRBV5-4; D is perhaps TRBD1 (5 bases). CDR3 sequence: CASSFPGSVPLNEQFF. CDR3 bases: TGTGCCAGCAGCTTCCCAGGGTCCGTTCCACTTAATGAGCAGTTCTTC.